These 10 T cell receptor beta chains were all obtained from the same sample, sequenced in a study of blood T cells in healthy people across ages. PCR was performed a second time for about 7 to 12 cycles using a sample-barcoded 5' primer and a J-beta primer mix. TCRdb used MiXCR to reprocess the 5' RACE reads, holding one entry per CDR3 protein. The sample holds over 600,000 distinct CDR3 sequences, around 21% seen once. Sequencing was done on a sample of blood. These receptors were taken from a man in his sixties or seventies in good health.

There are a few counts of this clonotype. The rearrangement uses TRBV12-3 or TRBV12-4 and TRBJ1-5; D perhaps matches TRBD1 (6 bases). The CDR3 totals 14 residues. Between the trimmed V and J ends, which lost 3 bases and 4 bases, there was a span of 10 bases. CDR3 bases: TGTGCCAGCAGTTTGGGACACTTAAATCAGCCCCAGCATTTT. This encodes CASSLGHLNQPQHF.

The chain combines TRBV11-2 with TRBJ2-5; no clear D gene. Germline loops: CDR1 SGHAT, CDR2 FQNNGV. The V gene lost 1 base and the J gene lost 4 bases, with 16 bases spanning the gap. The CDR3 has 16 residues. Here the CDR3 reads CASSLAPGSPAETQYF. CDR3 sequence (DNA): TGTGCCAGCAGCTTAGCCCCCGGCTCGCCTGCAGAGACCCAGTACTTC.

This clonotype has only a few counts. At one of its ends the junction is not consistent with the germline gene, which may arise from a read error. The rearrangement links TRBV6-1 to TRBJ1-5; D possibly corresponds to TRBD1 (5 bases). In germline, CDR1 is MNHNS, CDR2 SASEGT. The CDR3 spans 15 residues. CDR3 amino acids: CASSDREDRNQPQHF. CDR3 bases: TGTGCCAGCAGTGACAGGGAGGATCGTAATCAGCCCCAACATTTT.

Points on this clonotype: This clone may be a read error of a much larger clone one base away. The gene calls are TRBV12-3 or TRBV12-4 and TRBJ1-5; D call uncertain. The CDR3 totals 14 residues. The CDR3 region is CASSSEISNQPLHF. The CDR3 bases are TGTGCCAGCAGTTCAGAGATTAGCAATCAGCCCCTGCATTTT.

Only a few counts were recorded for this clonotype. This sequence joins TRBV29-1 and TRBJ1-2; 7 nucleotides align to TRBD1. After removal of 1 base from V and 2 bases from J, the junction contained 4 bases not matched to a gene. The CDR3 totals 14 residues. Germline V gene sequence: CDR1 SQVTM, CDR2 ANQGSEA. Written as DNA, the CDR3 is TGCAGCGTTGAAGCCAGGGGGAACAACTATGGCTACACCTTC. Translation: CSVEARGNNYGYTF.

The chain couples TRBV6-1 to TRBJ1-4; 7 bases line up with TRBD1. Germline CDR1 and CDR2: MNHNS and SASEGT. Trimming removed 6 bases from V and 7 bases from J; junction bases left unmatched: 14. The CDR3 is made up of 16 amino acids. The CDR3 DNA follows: TGTGCCAGCAGAGACCACCGACAGGGTCCTTCTGAAAAACTGTTTTTT. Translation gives CASRDHRQGPSEKLFF.

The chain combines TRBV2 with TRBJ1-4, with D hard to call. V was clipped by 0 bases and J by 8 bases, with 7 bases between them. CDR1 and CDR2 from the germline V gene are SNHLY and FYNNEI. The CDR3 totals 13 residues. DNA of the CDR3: TGTGCCAGCAGTGAAGCGCTTCGAGAAAAACTGTTTTTT. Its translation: CASSEALREKLFF.

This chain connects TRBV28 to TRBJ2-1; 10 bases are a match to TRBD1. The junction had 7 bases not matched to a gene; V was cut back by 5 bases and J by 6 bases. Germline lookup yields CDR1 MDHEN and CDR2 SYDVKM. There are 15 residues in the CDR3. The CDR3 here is CASSERDRGVNEQFF. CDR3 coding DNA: TGTGCCAGCAGTGAGCGGGACAGGGGAGTCAATGAGCAGTTCTTC.

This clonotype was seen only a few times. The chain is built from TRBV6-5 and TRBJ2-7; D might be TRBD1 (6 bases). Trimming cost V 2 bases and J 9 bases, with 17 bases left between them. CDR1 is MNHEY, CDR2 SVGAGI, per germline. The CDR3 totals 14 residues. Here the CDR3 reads CASSYTEGGFGQYF. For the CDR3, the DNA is TGTGCCAGCAGTTACACGGAAGGGGGATTCGGGCAGTACTTC.

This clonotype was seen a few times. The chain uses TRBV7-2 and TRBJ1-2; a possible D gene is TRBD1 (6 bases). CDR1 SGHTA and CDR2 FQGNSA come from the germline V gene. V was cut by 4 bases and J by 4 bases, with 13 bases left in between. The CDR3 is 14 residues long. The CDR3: CASSSDSGIYGYTF. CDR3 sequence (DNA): TGTGCCAGCAGCTCGGACAGCGGAATCTATGGCTACACCTTC. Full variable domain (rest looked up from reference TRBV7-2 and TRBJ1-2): GAGVSQSPSNKVTEKGKDVELRCDPISGHTALYWYRQSLGQGLEFLIYFQGNSAPDKSGLPSDRFSAERTGGSVSTLTIQRTQQEDSAVYLCASSSDSGIYGYTFGSGTRLTVV.